The rows below give T cell receptor beta chains drawn from one sample of a study of shared clonotypes between healthy human individuals. TCRdb's copy holds only in-frame clones and misses some; the assay was immunoSEQ multiplex PCR. The sample has 450,000 to 600,000 clones; around 80% are singletons. Sequenced input: PBMCs. These receptors came from a woman in her thirties or forties in good health. Some clones in this sample may be carry-over from other donors' samples. Each CDR3 is given with its conserved first and last residue. A D gene is named only where the DNA matches it firmly. Only some rows state a clone size, as once, few, many or a class for expanded clones.

>TRBV18|.|TRBD2|TRBJ2-7
TGTGCCAGCTCACCAGCGCCCAGCGGGAGAGGCTACGAGCAGTACTTC
CASSPAPSGRGYEQYF
>TRBV11-3|.|.|TRBJ2-1
TGTGCCAGCAGCACCAAACTAGTCGACGGCGAGCAGTTCTTC
CASSTKLVDGEQFF
>TRBV5-1|few|.|TRBJ2-1
TGCGCCAGCAGCCCCTTGACAGAATACAATGAGCAGTTCTTC
CASSPLTEYNEQFF
>TRBV7-9|.|.|TRBJ2-5
TGTGCCAGCAACCCTTCCGGAGCGTCGCAAGAGACCCAGTACTTC
CASNPSGASQETQYF
>TRBV9|few|.|TRBJ1-5
TGTGCCAGCAGCCACCGGGACAGCAATCAGCCCCAGCATTTT
CASSHRDSNQPQHF
>TRBV5-4|.|.|TRBJ2-3
TGTGCCAGCACCCAGCCCGGGGGTGTTAGCACAGATACGCAGTATTTT
CASTQPGGVSTDTQYF
>TRBV7-9|.|TRBD1|TRBJ2-1
TGTGCCAGCAGCTCAGGGGGCTCCTACAATGAGCAGTTCTTC
CASSSGGSYNEQFF
>TRBV27|.|TRBD1|TRBJ1-1
TGTGCCAGCAGTCACAGGGGATTGAACACTGAAGCTTTCTTT
CASSHRGLNTEAFF
>TRBV19|.|.|TRBJ1-5
TGTGCCAGTAGTGACAGGACAAATCAGCCCCAGCATTTT
CASSDRTNQPQHF
>TRBV23-1|.|TRBD1|TRBJ1-5
TGCGCCAGCAAATTCCGGGACAGCCTCAATCAGCCCCAGCATTTT
CASKFRDSLNQPQHF
>TRBV7-9|.|TRBD1|TRBJ2-7
TGTGCCAGCAGCAACAGGGGCTCCTCGTTCGAGCAGTACTTC
CASSNRGSSFEQYF
>TRBV7-2|once|TRBD1|TRBJ1-4
TGTGCCAGCAGCTTAGGATCAACAGGGGGATGGGAAAAACTGTTTTTT
CASSLGSTGGWEKLFF
>TRBV28|.|.|TRBJ2-1
TGTGCCAGCATGTCTGATGAGCAGTTCTTC
CASMSDEQFF
>TRBV27|few|TRBD2|TRBJ2-7
TGTGCCAGCAGTTTCTCTGCGGGAGGTTCCGAGCAGTACTTC
CASSFSAGGSEQYF
>TRBV2|.|.|TRBJ2-4
TGTGCCAGCAGTGACGTAGGTCCCAAAAACATTCAGTACTTC
CASSDVGPKNIQYF
>TRBV6-1|.|.|TRBJ1-3
TGTGCCAGCAGAGAAGGGGCGGCAAACACCATATATTTT
CASREGAANTIYF
>TRBV7-9|once|.|TRBJ2-5
TGTGCCAGCAGCCCCGTCCTGCAGACCCAGTACTTC
CASSPVLQTQYF
>TRBV4-3|.|.|TRBJ2-7
TGCGCCAGCAGCCAAGATTCGGGACGAGAGCAGTACTTC
CASSQDSGREQYF
>TRBV5-4|.|TRBD2|TRBJ2-7
TGTGCCAGCAGCACGGGACTAGCGGGAGCGGAAGAGCAGTACTTC
CASSTGLAGAEEQYF
>TRBV27|.|.|TRBJ1-2
TGTGCCAGCAGCCCCTCGACGACAGCCCGTGGCTACACCTTC
CASSPSTTARGYTF
>TRBV19|once|TRBD1|TRBJ2-7
TGTGCCAGTAGCCCGGACAGGGAGGCCCTCGAGCAGTACTTC
CASSPDREALEQYF
>TRBV10-2|.|TRBD1|TRBJ1-1
TGCGCCAGCCAGCAGGGGGCGAACGCTGAAGCTTTCTTT
CASQQGANAEAFF
>TRBV15|once|TRBD2|TRBJ2-1
TGTGCCACCAGCAGAGATCGAGCGGGACTAGCGGGAGGAAGGAATGAGCAGTTCTTC
CATSRDRAGLAGGRNEQFF
>TRBV7-7|.|.|TRBJ2-3
TGTGCCAGCAGCTTGGACCACACAGATACGCAGTATTTT
CASSLDHTDTQYF
>TRBV2|.|TRBD1|TRBJ2-3
TGTGCCAGCACCAACAGGGGGGAGACGCAGTATTTT
CASTNRGETQYF
>TRBV18|.|TRBD1|TRBJ1-1
TGTGCCAGCTCACCCCCGTTTGGGACAGACACTGAAGCTTTCTTT
CASSPPFGTDTEAFF
>TRBV30|.|TRBD1|TRBJ1-6
TGTGCCTGGAGTTCCGGGACAGGGGGATTTTATAATTCACCCCTCCACTTT
CAWSSGTGGFYNSPLHF
>TRBV30|.|.|TRBJ2-3
TGTGCCTGGAGTGAAACAGGTTACCGCACAGATACGCAGTATTTT
CAWSETGYRTDTQYF
>TRBV19|.|.|TRBJ2-1
TGTGCCAGTAGTATAGGTCCGGACAACCGATACAATGAGCAGTTCTTC
CASSIGPDNRYNEQFF
>TRBV7-9|.|.|TRBJ2-5
TGTGCCAGCAGCTTAGGGCGGATAGGGCAAGAGACCCAGTACTTC
CASSLGRIGQETQYF
>TRBV5-1|.|TRBD1|TRBJ1-2
TGCGCCAGCAGCTTAGGGGGCGTCTATGGCTACACCTTC
CASSLGGVYGYTF
>TRBV7-2|.|.|TRBJ2-7
TGTGCCAGCAGCTACCTCTACGAGCAGTACTTC
CASSYLYEQYF
>TRBV18|once|.|TRBJ2-3
TGTGCCAGCTCACCACCCCTAAGCACAGATACGCAGTATTTT
CASSPPLSTDTQYF
>TRBV7-6|.|.|TRBJ1-1
TGTGCCAGCAGCTTAGTCGTCGGGGGGCTGGACACTGAAGCTTTCTTT
CASSLVVGGLDTEAFF
>TRBV5-4|few|.|TRBJ2-5
TGTGCCAGCAGCCGCCCGCAGACCGACCAAGAGACCCAGTACTTC
CASSRPQTDQETQYF
>TRBV4-1|.|.|TRBJ2-1
TGCGCCAGCAGCCAGGGCAACTCCTACAATGAGCAGTTCTTC
CASSQGNSYNEQFF
>TRBV28|.|TRBD1|TRBJ2-2
TGTGCCACCGAGGGGGCCACCGGGGAGCTGTTTTTT
CATEGATGELFF
>TRBV30|.|.|TRBJ1-5
TGTGCCTCTTCCCGGGGGCGAGATCAGCCCCAGCATTTT
CASSRGRDQPQHF
>TRBV5-8|.|.|TRBJ2-5
TGTGCCAGCAGCTCCTCTAAAGAGACCCAGTACTTC
CASSSSKETQYF
>TRBV18|.|TRBD1|TRBJ1-3
TGTGCCAGCTCACCATCCACAGGGGGCATTGGAAACACCATATATTTT
CASSPSTGGIGNTIYF
>TRBV6-1|.|TRBD1|TRBJ2-1
TGTGCCAGCAAGCAAGGACAGGGGGGAAATGAGCAGTTCTTC
CASKQGQGGNEQFF
>TRBV27|.|.|TRBJ1-1
TGTGCCAGCAGTTTAGCAGGCAACACTGAAGCTTTCTTT
CASSLAGNTEAFF
>TRBV29-1|.|.|TRBJ1-4
TGCAGCGTTGAGACCAGGGCTCCTAATGAAAAACTGTTTTTT
CSVETRAPNEKLFF
>TRBV5-1|once|TRBD2|TRBJ2-5
TGCGCCAGCAGCGGAACTAGCGGGACCATTCAAGAGACCCAGTACTTC
CASSGTSGTIQETQYF
>TRBV5-4|.|TRBD2|TRBJ2-1
TGTGCCAGCAGCCCACGTCGACTAGCGGAAACCAATGAGCAGTTCTTC
CASSPRRLAETNEQFF
>TRBV6-6|.|.|TRBJ1-4
TGTGCCAGCACCCTAGACTTTAATGAAAAACTGTTTTTT
CASTLDFNEKLFF
>TRBV6-6|.|.|TRBJ1-5
TGTGCCAGCAGTTACGGGGCGACTCAGCCCCAGCATTTT
CASSYGATQPQHF
>TRBV4-1|few|TRBD2|TRBJ2-2
TGCGCCAGCAGCCAAGACCAGATCAGCGGGGGCACCGGGGAGCTGTTTTTT
CASSQDQISGGTGELFF
>TRBV19|many|.|TRBJ2-7
TGTGCCACCAAGTATGGGAGGGACAGCTCGTACGAGCAGTACTTC
CATKYGRDSSYEQYF
>TRBV6-6|.|TRBD2|TRBJ2-7
TGTGCCACCTCCCCGAGCACTAGCGCCTCCTACGAGCAGTACTTC
CATSPSTSASYEQYF
>TRBV29-1|.|.|TRBJ1-1
TGCAGCGTTGGGGCGGGTTGGGGTATGAACACTGAAGCTTTCTTT
CSVGAGWGMNTEAFF
>TRBV9|.|.|TRBJ2-1
TGTGCCAGCAGCCCCCGACTGACCAGCTCCTACAATGAGCAGTTCTTC
CASSPRLTSSYNEQFF
>TRBV10-3|.|TRBD1|TRBJ1-2
TGTGCCATCAGCCTTACAGGGGGCCTGGATGGCTACACCTTC
CAISLTGGLDGYTF
>TRBV5-4|.|.|TRBJ2-1
TGTGCCAGCAGCTTGCGGGGAGCCTACAATGAGCAGTTCTTC
CASSLRGAYNEQFF
>TRBV2|.|.|TRBJ1-5
TGTGCCAGCAGGGCAGACTACAGCAATCAGCCCCAGCATTTT
CASRADYSNQPQHF
>TRBV30|few|TRBD2|TRBJ2-7
TGTGCCTCCGAGGTAGCGGGAGTCGGCGAGCAGTACTTC
CASEVAGVGEQYF
>TRBV11-2|.|TRBD1|TRBJ1-4
TGTGCCAGCAGCCCACGACAGGGAACTAATGAAAAACTGTTTTTT
CASSPRQGTNEKLFF
>TRBV15|.|TRBD2|TRBJ2-1
TGTGCCACCAGCAGAGCTGGACTAGCGGGAGGATACAATGAGCAGTTCTTC
CATSRAGLAGGYNEQFF
>TRBV30|few|.|TRBJ1-4
TGTGCCTGGAGTGCCATCGGCCAATCGGGCGGGAAACTGTTTTTT
CAWSAIGQSGGKLFF
>TRBV5-1|.|TRBD2|TRBJ2-7
TGCGCCAGCAGCTTGGCCTTGGCTAGCGGGCCCTACGAGCAGTACTTC
CASSLALASGPYEQYF